This T cell receptor beta chain is from a study of blood T cell repertoires in COVID-19. CDR1 and CDR2 (germline): LGHNT, FRNRAP. Trimming at V came to 4 bases and at J to 3 bases, leaving 4 bases not matched to a gene. This CDR3 region has 14 residues. Sequencing used immunoSEQ multiplex PCR; TCRdb keeps in-frame clones, though not all of them. Of tens of thousands of clones in the sample, about four fifths are singletons; the top ten hold approximately 6.3%. This clonotype was sampled from a man in his 70s with COVID-19, enrolled during active disease. The source material was peripheral blood. J is TRBJ2-5 and V is TRBV12-5, with TRBD1 identical over 8 bases. CDR3 sequence: CASGSDRDEETQYF. Here the CDR3 DNA reads TGTGCTAGTGGTTCGGACAGGGATGAAGAGACCCAGTACTTC.